This paragraph covers one T cell receptor beta chain sequence. This sample was included in a study of shared T cell receptors in the human thymus. Some clones are missing from TCRdb's copy, which holds only in-frame ones; the method was immunoSEQ multiplex PCR. In the table there are more than 550,000 clones, about 90% of which are singletons. Germline V gene lookup returns CDR1 MGHDK and CDR2 SYGVNS. There are 17 residues in the CDR3. V was trimmed by 1 base and J by 2 bases, leaving 14 bases between them. These same data were also listed under a study on human thymus T cells. That source adds: Corrective heart surgery yielded the resections from which the thymus tissue came. Usage of V and J genes appeared biased in thymic and blood repertoires.

V and J are TRBV25-1 and TRBJ1-4; maybe TRBD1 (6 bases). This receptor was obtained from a boy under two years old with a congenital heart defect. The sample consisted of thymocytes. CDR3: CASSEFVRGDTNEKLFF. The CDR3 DNA reads TGTGCCAGCAGTGAATTTGTCAGGGGAGATACTAATGAAAAACTGTTTTTT.